What follows are 5 T cell receptor beta chains derived from one specimen sequenced in a study of blood T cell repertoires in COVID-19. The protocol was immunoSEQ multiplex PCR, while the TCRdb copy is restricted to in-frame clones and leaves out a portion. The repertoire has roughly 80,000 clones, over 75% of them found once; the top ten carry approximately 5%. The sample comprised peripheral blood. These receptors came from a man aged 50 to 60 with active COVID-19.

J is TRBJ2-3 and V is TRBV7-3; no reliable D call. The V and J ends lost 5 bases and 6 bases respectively, with 12 bases between them. Germline CDR1 is SGHTA and CDR2 is FQGTGA. This CDR3 has 13 amino acids. CDR3 bases: TGTGCCAGCAGCCCCCCTAAAGAGGATACGCAGTATTTT. The encoded protein is CASSPPKEDTQYF.

This clone appeared a few times. This rearrangement joins TRBV5-1 to TRBJ1-1, with a tentative D call TRBD1 (6 bases). V was cut by 5 bases and J by 6 bases, with 14 bases left in between. This CDR3 has 13 residues. Looked up from germline, CDR1 is SGHRS and CDR2 is YFSETQ. The CDR3 region is CASRKNRESEAFF. The CDR3 bases are TGCGCCAGCAGGAAAAACAGGGAATCTGAAGCTTTCTTT.

This chain links TRBV5-1 with TRBJ2-7; 13 bases match TRBD2. The germline V gene encodes CDR1 SGHRS and CDR2 YFSETQ. This CDR3 is 16 amino acids long. The junction had 8 bases not matched to a gene; V was cut back by 4 bases and J by 4 bases. CDR3 residues: CASSPGRTSGSYEQYF. The CDR3 nucleotides are TGCGCCAGCAGCCCCGGACGGACTAGCGGGAGTTACGAGCAGTACTTC.

The chain combines TRBV5-1 with TRBJ2-1; D ambiguous. This CDR3 region has 14 residues. Germline CDR1 reads SGHRS; CDR2 reads YFSETQ. The V gene lost 5 bases and the J gene lost 1 base, with 10 bases spanning the gap. CDR3 loop: CASSSGSSYNEQFF. The CDR3 nucleotides are TGCGCCAGCAGTTCAGGTTCATCCTACAATGAGCAGTTCTTC.

V usage is TRBV9 and J usage is TRBJ2-7; D gene uncertain. V lost 4 bases to trimming and J lost 0 bases, with 8 bases between them. Germline CDR1 is SGDLS and CDR2 is YYNGEE. This CDR3 region has 13 residues. This CDR3 reads CASSPTDSYEQYF. In nucleotides, the CDR3 is TGTGCCAGCAGCCCAACAGACTCCTACGAGCAGTACTTC.